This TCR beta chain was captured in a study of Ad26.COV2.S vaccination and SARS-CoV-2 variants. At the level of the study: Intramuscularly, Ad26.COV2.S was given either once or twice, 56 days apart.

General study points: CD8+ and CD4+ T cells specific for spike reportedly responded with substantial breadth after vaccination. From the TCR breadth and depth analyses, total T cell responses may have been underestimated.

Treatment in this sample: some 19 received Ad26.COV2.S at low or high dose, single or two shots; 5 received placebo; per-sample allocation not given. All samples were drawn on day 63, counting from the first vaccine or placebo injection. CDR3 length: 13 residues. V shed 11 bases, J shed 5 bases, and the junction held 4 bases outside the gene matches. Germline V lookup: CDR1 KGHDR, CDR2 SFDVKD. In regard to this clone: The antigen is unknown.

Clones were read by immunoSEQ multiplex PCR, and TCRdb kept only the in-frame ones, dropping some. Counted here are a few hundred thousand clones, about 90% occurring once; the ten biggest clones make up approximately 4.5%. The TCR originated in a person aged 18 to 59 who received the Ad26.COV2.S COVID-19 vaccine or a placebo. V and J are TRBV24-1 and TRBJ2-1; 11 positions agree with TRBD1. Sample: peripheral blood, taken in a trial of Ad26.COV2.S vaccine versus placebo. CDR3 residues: CAIGQGADNEQFF. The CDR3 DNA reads TGTGCCATTGGACAGGGGGCTGACAATGAGCAGTTCTTC.